These 8 T cell receptor beta chains originate from one sample sequenced in a study of blood T cell repertoires in COVID-19. Profiled with immunoSEQ multiplex PCR; TCRdb holds only in-frame clones, not every one. The table shows approximately 220,000 clones, with 80% to 85% occurring only once. Sequences were obtained from peripheral blood. The origin of the receptors is a woman aged 60-70 years with acute or convalescent COVID-19.

This chain links TRBV9 with TRBJ2-1, with TRBD2 matching over 10 bases. The CDR3 is made up of 16 amino acids. V was pared by 0 bases and J by 4 bases, with 4 bases of the junction left unmatched. Germline CDR1 reads SGDLS; CDR2 reads YYNGEE. CDR3 DNA: TGTGCCAGCAGCGTAGCCGGGACTAGCGCATACAATGAGCAGTTCTTC. This translates into CASSVAGTSAYNEQFF.

The chain uses TRBV5-1 and TRBJ1-1; 8 positions match TRBD1. V shed 4 bases, J shed 1 base, and the junction held 6 bases outside the gene matches. CDR1 SGHRS and CDR2 YFSETQ come from the germline V gene. The CDR3 length is 15 residues. CDR3 amino acids: CASSIGQGTNTEAFF. CDR3 sequence (DNA): TGCGCCAGCAGCATAGGACAGGGCACGAACACTGAAGCTTTCTTT.

The gene calls are TRBV27 and TRBJ2-3, with a weak D call TRBD1 (5 bases). The CDR3 is 16 residues long. Per the germline V gene, CDR1 is MNHEY and CDR2 is SMNVEV (reference sequence). Trimming cost V 6 bases and J 4 bases, with 20 bases left between them. This CDR3 reads CASSIGPGQPPDTQYF. The CDR3 bases are TGTGCCAGCAGCATCGGCCCCGGACAACCACCAGATACGCAGTATTTT.

The rearrangement joins TRBV5-5 to TRBJ1-2, with TRBD1 matching 8 bases. Germline lookup yields CDR1 SGHKS and CDR2 YYEKEE (reference sequence). The CDR3 loop spans 17 amino acids. Trimming removed 0 bases from V and 5 bases from J; junction bases left unmatched: 12. The DNA for the CDR3 is TGTGCCAGCAGCTTGGCGGCAGGGGGCCACTCGTGGTATGGCTACACCTTC. Amino acids: CASSLAAGGHSWYGYTF.

The rearrangement joins TRBV24-1 to TRBJ1-2, with 9 bases identical to TRBD1. Trimming at V came to 4 bases and at J to 2 bases, leaving 1 base not matched to a gene. Per the germline V gene, CDR1 is KGHDR and CDR2 is SFDVKD. The CDR3 loop spans 14 amino acids. The chain's CDR3 is CATSEGTGNYGYTF. The CDR3 DNA follows: TGTGCCACCAGTGAAGGGACAGGGAACTATGGCTACACCTTC.

The chain has TRBV9 and TRBJ1-5, with D possibly being TRBD1 (5 bases). CDR3 length: 12 residues. The germline V gene has CDR1 SGDLS and CDR2 YYNGEE. V was cut by 3 bases and J by 9 bases, with 10 bases left in between. CDR3 in DNA: TGTGCCAGCAGCGATGGGGGGTTGCCCCAGCATTTT. Protein product: CASSDGGLPQHF. Full variable domain (outside the CDR3, taken from reference TRBV9 and TRBJ1-5): DSGVTQTPKHLITATGQRVTLRCSPRSGDLSVYWYQQSLDQGLQFLIQYYNGEERAKGNILERFSAQQFPDLHSELNLSSLELGDSALYFCASSDGGLPQHFGDGTRLSIL.

The gene calls are TRBV6-2 or TRBV6-3 and TRBJ1-2; no definite D call. The germline CDR1 and CDR2 sequences are MNHEY and SVGEGT. Deletions cut 3 bases from V and 10 bases from J, with 15 bases between. There are 13 residues in the CDR3. The CDR3, as DNA: TGTGCCAGCAGTTATAACAGAGACGGACTCTACACCTTC. Translated, it gives CASSYNRDGLYTF.

The chain couples TRBV5-1 to TRBJ2-3; 12 bases map to TRBD2. Germline V lookup: CDR1 SGHRS, CDR2 YFSETQ. V was clipped by 4 bases and J by 4 bases; unmatched bases: 7. This CDR3 spans 16 amino acids. CDR3 coding DNA: TGCGCCAGCAGCACCGAGACTAGCGGGGGTGCAGATACGCAGTATTTT. Amino acids: CASSTETSGGADTQYF.